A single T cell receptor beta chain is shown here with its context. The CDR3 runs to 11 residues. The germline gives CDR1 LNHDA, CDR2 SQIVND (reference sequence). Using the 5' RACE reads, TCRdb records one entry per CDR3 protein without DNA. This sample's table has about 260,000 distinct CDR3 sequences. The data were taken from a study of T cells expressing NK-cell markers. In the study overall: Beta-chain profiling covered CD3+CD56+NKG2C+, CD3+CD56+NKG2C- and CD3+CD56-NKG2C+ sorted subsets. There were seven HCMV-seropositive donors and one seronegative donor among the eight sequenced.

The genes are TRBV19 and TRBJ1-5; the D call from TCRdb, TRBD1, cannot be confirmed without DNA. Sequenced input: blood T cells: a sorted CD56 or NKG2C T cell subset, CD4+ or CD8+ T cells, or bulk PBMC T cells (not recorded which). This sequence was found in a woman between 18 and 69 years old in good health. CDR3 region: CAGGREQPQHF.